This is a list of T cell receptor beta chains from one sample in a study of T cell responses to AZD1222 COVID-19 vaccine. Here immunoSEQ multiplex PCR was the method, and the copy in TCRdb shows in-frame clones only, minus some. The table lists 150,000 to 200,000 clones, around nine tenths of them singletons, with 2.5% to 3% in the top ten. The sample in question was peripheral blood, obtained on day 0 of AZD1222 vaccination. Source of these receptors: an adult in good health. Both conserved end residues are part of each CDR3. A D gene is named only where the DNA matches it firmly. Only some rows state a clone size, as once, few, many or a class for expanded clones.

v_call: TRBV29-1; j_call: TRBJ2-5; cdr3_length: 12; d_call: -; clone_size: -; cdr3_aa: CSVDGELETQYF; cdr3_nt: TGCAGCGTTGATGGGGAGCTAGAGACCCAGTACTTC
v_call: TRBV6-5; j_call: TRBJ1-3; cdr3_length: 15; d_call: -; clone_size: once; cdr3_aa: CASRVTGNSGNTIYF; cdr3_nt: TGTGCCAGCAGGGTAACAGGGAACTCTGGAAACACCATATATTTT
v_call: TRBV5-4; j_call: TRBJ1-1; cdr3_length: 14; d_call: -; clone_size: -; cdr3_aa: CASSFSGPETEAFF; cdr3_nt: TGTGCCAGCAGCTTTTCCGGGCCTGAAACTGAAGCTTTCTTT
v_call: TRBV29-1; j_call: TRBJ1-4; cdr3_length: 12; d_call: -; clone_size: -; cdr3_aa: CSVLTRSEKLFF; cdr3_nt: TGCAGCGTCCTGACTCGGAGTGAAAAACTGTTTTTT
v_call: TRBV30; j_call: TRBJ2-2; cdr3_length: 13; d_call: -; clone_size: -; cdr3_aa: CASGTANTGELFF; cdr3_nt: TGTGCCTCCGGGACGGCGAACACCGGGGAGCTGTTTTTT
v_call: TRBV10-3; j_call: TRBJ2-7; cdr3_length: 13; d_call: -; clone_size: -; cdr3_aa: CAISEARGYEQYF; cdr3_nt: TGTGCCATCAGTGAGGCCAGGGGCTACGAGCAGTACTTC
v_call: TRBV6-5; j_call: TRBJ2-7; cdr3_length: 15; d_call: TRBD1; clone_size: -; cdr3_aa: CASSYSRQGSHEQYF; cdr3_nt: TGTGCCAGCAGTTACTCGCGACAGGGGTCCCACGAGCAGTACTTC
v_call: TRBV7-9; j_call: TRBJ2-5; cdr3_length: 13; d_call: TRBD2; clone_size: -; cdr3_aa: CASSSGVAETQYF; cdr3_nt: TGTGCCAGCAGTAGCGGGGTCGCGGAGACCCAGTACTTC
v_call: TRBV19; j_call: TRBJ2-4; cdr3_length: 14; d_call: -; clone_size: -; cdr3_aa: CASSYGRGRNIQYF; cdr3_nt: TGTGCCAGTAGTTACGGGAGGGGGCGGAACATTCAGTACTTC
v_call: TRBV11-2; j_call: TRBJ2-7; cdr3_length: 17; d_call: TRBD2; clone_size: few; cdr3_aa: CASSLEFSGGADSEQYF; cdr3_nt: TGTGCCAGCAGCTTAGAGTTTAGCGGGGGGGCAGATAGCGAGCAGTACTTC
v_call: TRBV13; j_call: TRBJ2-1; cdr3_length: 13; d_call: TRBD1; clone_size: -; cdr3_aa: CASSPHRGEKQFF; cdr3_nt: TGTGCCAGCAGCCCCCACAGGGGGGAAAAGCAGTTCTTC
v_call: TRBV19; j_call: TRBJ1-4; cdr3_length: 15; d_call: TRBD1; clone_size: -; cdr3_aa: CASSILGQGNEKLFF; cdr3_nt: TGTGCCAGTAGTATCCTGGGACAGGGTAATGAAAAACTGTTTTTT
v_call: TRBV10-3; j_call: TRBJ1-2; cdr3_length: 13; d_call: TRBD1; clone_size: -; cdr3_aa: CAIRTGDGFGYTF; cdr3_nt: TGTGCCATCAGAACAGGGGACGGGTTTGGCTACACCTTC
v_call: TRBV5-6; j_call: TRBJ2-5; cdr3_length: 16; d_call: TRBD2; clone_size: -; cdr3_aa: CASSPSAGGGLQTQYF; cdr3_nt: TGTGCCAGCAGCCCCTCGGCGGGGGGCGGGTTGCAGACCCAGTACTTC
v_call: TRBV19; j_call: TRBJ1-1; cdr3_length: 14; d_call: TRBD1; clone_size: -; cdr3_aa: CASSTRQGNTEAFF; cdr3_nt: TGTGCCAGTAGTACGCGACAGGGTAACACTGAAGCTTTCTTT
v_call: TRBV5-3; j_call: TRBJ1-5; cdr3_length: 14; d_call: -; clone_size: -; cdr3_aa: CARSGTGLDQPQHF; cdr3_nt: TGTGCCAGAAGCGGAACAGGTTTGGATCAGCCCCAGCATTTT
v_call: TRBV3-1/TRBV3-2; j_call: TRBJ2-1; cdr3_length: 16; d_call: -; clone_size: -; cdr3_aa: CASSPDLAETYNEQFF; cdr3_nt: TGTGCCAGCAGCCCGGATTTGGCGGAAACCTACAATGAGCAGTTCTTC
v_call: TRBV4-3; j_call: TRBJ2-7; cdr3_length: 15; d_call: TRBD2; clone_size: -; cdr3_aa: CASSQDLAGDYEQYF; cdr3_nt: TGCGCCAGCAGCCAAGATCTTGCGGGGGACTACGAGCAGTACTTC
v_call: TRBV5-1; j_call: TRBJ2-2; cdr3_length: 16; d_call: -; clone_size: -; cdr3_aa: CASSFGSGGNTGELFF; cdr3_nt: TGCGCCAGCAGCTTCGGGTCCGGCGGGAACACCGGGGAGCTGTTTTTT
v_call: TRBV18; j_call: TRBJ2-1; cdr3_length: 17; d_call: TRBD2; clone_size: -; cdr3_aa: CASSPRTAGGTINEQFF; cdr3_nt: TGTGCCAGCTCACCACGCACCGCGGGGGGTACCATAAATGAGCAGTTCTTC
v_call: TRBV7-9; j_call: TRBJ2-3; cdr3_length: 14; d_call: -; clone_size: -; cdr3_aa: CASSYGGYTDTQYF; cdr3_nt: TGTGCCAGCAGTTACGGAGGGTACACAGATACGCAGTATTTT
v_call: TRBV7-3; j_call: TRBJ2-2; cdr3_length: 13; d_call: -; clone_size: -; cdr3_aa: CASSPISTGELFF; cdr3_nt: TGTGCCAGCAGCCCTATAAGCACCGGGGAGCTGTTTTTT
v_call: TRBV2; j_call: TRBJ2-7; cdr3_length: 11; d_call: -; clone_size: -; cdr3_aa: CASPSRDEQYF; cdr3_nt: TGTGCCAGCCCCTCCAGGGACGAGCAGTACTTC
v_call: TRBV5-1; j_call: TRBJ1-2; cdr3_length: 15; d_call: TRBD1; clone_size: -; cdr3_aa: CASSFTGTVNYGYTF; cdr3_nt: TGCGCCAGCAGCTTCACCGGGACAGTAAACTATGGCTACACCTTC
v_call: TRBV9; j_call: TRBJ1-5; cdr3_length: 13; d_call: -; clone_size: once; cdr3_aa: CASSVGGSQPQHF; cdr3_nt: TGTGCCAGCAGCGTCGGGGGAAGCCAGCCCCAGCATTTT
v_call: TRBV6-2/TRBV6-3; j_call: TRBJ2-7; cdr3_length: 13; d_call: TRBD1; clone_size: -; cdr3_aa: CASSASGGYEQYF; cdr3_nt: TGTGCCAGCAGTGCCTCAGGGGGCTACGAGCAGTACTTC
v_call: TRBV7-7; j_call: TRBJ2-3; cdr3_length: 14; d_call: -; clone_size: -; cdr3_aa: CASSSGLGTDTQYF; cdr3_nt: TGTGCCAGCAGTTCAGGGTTGGGCACAGATACGCAGTATTTT
v_call: TRBV6-5; j_call: TRBJ2-7; cdr3_length: 14; d_call: -; clone_size: -; cdr3_aa: CASSNRGGSYEQYF; cdr3_nt: TGTGCCAGCAGTAACAGGGGGGGGTCCTACGAGCAGTACTTC
v_call: TRBV12-5; j_call: TRBJ2-5; cdr3_length: 15; d_call: TRBD2; clone_size: -; cdr3_aa: CASGPPGTSVETQYF; cdr3_nt: TGTGCTAGTGGTCCTCCCGGGACTAGCGTAGAGACCCAGTACTTC
v_call: TRBV12-3/TRBV12-4; j_call: TRBJ2-7; cdr3_length: 13; d_call: -; clone_size: -; cdr3_aa: CASSFGTGREQYF; cdr3_nt: TGTGCCAGCAGTTTCGGTACAGGGCGCGAGCAGTACTTC
v_call: TRBV4-3; j_call: TRBJ1-5; cdr3_length: 15; d_call: -; clone_size: -; cdr3_aa: CASSQGGQTNQPQHF; cdr3_nt: TGCGCCAGCAGCCAAGGAGGACAGACGAATCAGCCCCAGCATTTT
v_call: TRBV6-5; j_call: TRBJ2-5; cdr3_length: 13; d_call: TRBD2; clone_size: -; cdr3_aa: CAAQGGRGETQYF; cdr3_nt: TGTGCCGCTCAGGGAGGGCGGGGAGAGACCCAGTACTTC
v_call: TRBV3-1/TRBV3-2; j_call: TRBJ2-7; cdr3_length: 24; d_call: TRBD2; clone_size: -; cdr3_aa: CASSQEPRPLGRVVNPRGTYEQYF; cdr3_nt: TGTGCCAGCAGCCAAGAACCCCGCCCCCTCGGGAGGGTCGTAAATCCCCGCGGTACCTACGAGCAGTACTTC
v_call: TRBV7-3; j_call: TRBJ2-7; cdr3_length: 13; d_call: -; clone_size: -; cdr3_aa: CASSLGSGYEQYF; cdr3_nt: TGTGCCAGCAGCTTAGGGTCCGGCTACGAGCAGTACTTC
v_call: TRBV6-5; j_call: TRBJ2-7; cdr3_length: 16; d_call: TRBD2; clone_size: -; cdr3_aa: CASSLAGDGTNYEQYF; cdr3_nt: TGTGCCAGCAGTTTAGCGGGGGACGGGACCAACTACGAGCAGTACTTC
v_call: TRBV27; j_call: TRBJ2-3; cdr3_length: 15; d_call: TRBD2; clone_size: -; cdr3_aa: CASSSAGVSTDTQYF; cdr3_nt: TGTGCCAGCAGTTCAGCGGGGGTTTCCACAGATACGCAGTATTTT
v_call: TRBV7-9; j_call: TRBJ2-1; cdr3_length: 14; d_call: -; clone_size: -; cdr3_aa: CASTIRFQNNEQFF; cdr3_nt: TGTGCCAGCACCATAAGGTTCCAGAACAATGAGCAGTTCTTC
v_call: TRBV12-3/TRBV12-4; j_call: TRBJ2-5; cdr3_length: 13; d_call: TRBD1; clone_size: -; cdr3_aa: CASSRTGRETQYF; cdr3_nt: TGTGCCAGCAGTCGGACAGGGAGGGAGACCCAGTACTTC
v_call: TRBV7-3; j_call: TRBJ2-2; cdr3_length: 15; d_call: TRBD2; clone_size: -; cdr3_aa: CASSLAGVNTGELFF; cdr3_nt: TGTGCCAGCAGCTTAGCGGGGGTGAACACCGGGGAGCTGTTTTTT
v_call: TRBV30; j_call: TRBJ1-5; cdr3_length: 14; d_call: -; clone_size: -; cdr3_aa: CAFTQGVSNQPQHF; cdr3_nt: TGTGCCTTCACACAGGGTGTAAGTAATCAGCCCCAGCATTTT
v_call: TRBV9; j_call: TRBJ1-1; cdr3_length: 18; d_call: TRBD1; clone_size: -; cdr3_aa: CASSPRTGEYILDTEAFF; cdr3_nt: TGTGCCAGCAGCCCACGGACAGGGGAGTATATATTGGACACTGAAGCTTTCTTT
v_call: TRBV6-5; j_call: TRBJ1-1; cdr3_length: 11; d_call: -; clone_size: -; cdr3_aa: CASQENTEAFF; cdr3_nt: TGTGCCAGCCAAGAGAACACTGAAGCTTTCTTT
v_call: TRBV7-3; j_call: TRBJ2-5; cdr3_length: 16; d_call: TRBD2; clone_size: -; cdr3_aa: CASSLGLAGGQETQYF; cdr3_nt: TGTGCCAGCAGCTTAGGGCTAGCGGGGGGGCAAGAGACCCAGTACTTC
v_call: TRBV7-2; j_call: TRBJ2-5; cdr3_length: 15; d_call: TRBD2; clone_size: -; cdr3_aa: CASSAPGTSFETQYF; cdr3_nt: TGTGCCAGCAGCGCCCCCGGGACTAGCTTTGAGACCCAGTACTTC
v_call: TRBV4-3; j_call: TRBJ2-3; cdr3_length: 16; d_call: -; clone_size: once; cdr3_aa: CASSQDGGWPRDTQYF; cdr3_nt: TGCGCCAGCAGCCAAGATGGGGGCTGGCCGAGGGATACGCAGTATTTT
v_call: TRBV4-3; j_call: TRBJ2-1; cdr3_length: 15; d_call: -; clone_size: -; cdr3_aa: CASSLEGTGGDEQFF; cdr3_nt: TGCGCCAGCAGCCTAGAGGGGACTGGCGGGGATGAGCAGTTCTTC
v_call: TRBV9; j_call: TRBJ2-3; cdr3_length: 12; d_call: -; clone_size: -; cdr3_aa: CASSANPDTQYF; cdr3_nt: TGTGCCAGCAGCGCCAACCCAGATACGCAGTATTTT
v_call: TRBV6-5; j_call: TRBJ1-5; cdr3_length: 13; d_call: -; clone_size: -; cdr3_aa: CASRRDSNQPQHF; cdr3_nt: TGTGCCAGCCGACGAGATAGCAATCAGCCCCAGCATTTT
v_call: TRBV3-1/TRBV3-2; j_call: TRBJ1-2; cdr3_length: 13; d_call: -; clone_size: -; cdr3_aa: CASRGVLNYGYTF; cdr3_nt: TGTGCCAGCAGGGGGGTTCTGAACTATGGCTACACCTTC
v_call: TRBV3-1/TRBV3-2; j_call: TRBJ2-2; cdr3_length: 14; d_call: TRBD1; clone_size: -; cdr3_aa: CASSRRQGTGELFF; cdr3_nt: TGTGCCAGCAGCCGCCGACAGGGAACCGGGGAGCTGTTTTTT
v_call: TRBV7-9; j_call: TRBJ2-1; cdr3_length: 15; d_call: TRBD2; clone_size: -; cdr3_aa: CASSPGLAGHHEQFF; cdr3_nt: TGTGCCAGCAGCCCAGGACTAGCGGGGCACCATGAGCAGTTCTTC
v_call: TRBV3-1/TRBV3-2; j_call: TRBJ1-3; cdr3_length: 11; d_call: -; clone_size: few; cdr3_aa: CASGGENTIYF; cdr3_nt: TGTGCCAGCGGGGGGGAAAACACCATATATTTT
v_call: TRBV19; j_call: TRBJ1-5; cdr3_length: 15; d_call: -; clone_size: -; cdr3_aa: CASSILSGSNQPQHF; cdr3_nt: TGTGCCAGTAGTATTCTGTCGGGTAGCAATCAGCCCCAGCATTTT
v_call: TRBV7-3; j_call: TRBJ1-2; cdr3_length: 14; d_call: -; clone_size: -; cdr3_aa: CASSLGSANYGYTF; cdr3_nt: TGTGCCAGCAGCCTAGGGTCAGCTAACTATGGCTACACCTTC
v_call: TRBV5-4; j_call: TRBJ1-1; cdr3_length: 13; d_call: -; clone_size: -; cdr3_aa: CASSLQGNTEAFF; cdr3_nt: TGTGCCAGCAGCTTACAGGGGAACACTGAAGCTTTCTTT
v_call: TRBV6-2/TRBV6-3; j_call: TRBJ2-7; cdr3_length: 16; d_call: TRBD2; clone_size: -; cdr3_aa: CASSYSISGGGYEQYF; cdr3_nt: TGTGCCAGCAGTTACTCCATTAGCGGGGGGGGCTACGAGCAGTACTTC
v_call: TRBV11-2; j_call: TRBJ2-1; cdr3_length: 14; d_call: TRBD2; clone_size: -; cdr3_aa: CASSVSGGPSEQFF; cdr3_nt: TGTGCCAGCAGCGTTAGCGGGGGCCCCAGTGAGCAGTTCTTC
v_call: TRBV5-1; j_call: TRBJ2-7; cdr3_length: 11; d_call: -; clone_size: -; cdr3_aa: CASSSEEVQYF; cdr3_nt: TGCGCCAGCAGCTCCGAGGAGGTGCAGTACTTC